The T cell receptor (beta chain) described here comes from a study of cytomegalovirus exposure and HLA in healthy donors. Overall study context: T cells numbering some 170 million yielded 90 million to 140 million unique TCR beta sequences in an earlier analysis.

The V gene's germline CDR1 is SNHLY and CDR2 FYNNEI. Trimming cost V 7 bases and J 1 base, with 16 bases left between them. This CDR3 contains 15 residues. Of note for this clone: Its antigen is unidentified.

Vbeta (60) and Jbeta (13) primers were used in the PCR. TCRdb keeps only in-frame clones here, not all; method: immunoSEQ multiplex PCR. The sample holds roughly 160,000 clones, around 79% seen once. Study observations and caveats: DRB1 had the most TCR associations and HLA-C the fewest, a later analysis found, with rates varying by HLA locus.

The source is a female donor in good health and CMV-seronegative. The specimen was PBMCs. The V call is TRBV2, the J call TRBJ1-1; D not resolved. The CDR3 region has the DNA TGTGCCAGCAACAAGAATGAGGTCGGGAACACTGAAGCTTTCTTT. As protein: CASNKNEVGNTEAFF.